The present entry profiles one T cell receptor beta chain with its context. Antigen unknown. Researchers made TCR cDNA using 5'RACE template switching, and this step added a universal primer site and UMIs. TCRdb independently ran MiXCR on the 5' RACE reads; one entry per CDR3 protein. This table holds some 70,000 distinct CDR3 sequences, approximately 7% found once. The sample belongs to a study of T cells after yellow fever vaccination. Study-wide background: In the case of low-cell-number fractions, SMART-Seq v4 Ultra Low Input was used for preparation. Findings and caveats of the study: Re-detected after boosting: most primary clones, 96% of CD4 and about 89% of CD8. A minor fraction of clonotypes spanned both CD4 and CD8 compartments.

V lost 4 bases and J 8 bases, leaving 11 bases between the germline ends. CDR1 and CDR2 from the germline V gene are SEHNR and FQNEAQ (reference sequence). There are 12 residues in the CDR3. The TCR comes from a man in his late teens or twenties who received the YFV17D yellow fever vaccine. The input for sequencing was CD8+ T cells sorted from PBMCs, taken about 49 days after the first yellow fever vaccination. This chain joins TRBV7-9 and TRBJ2-5; no firm D call. The CDR3 reads CASSSQGFTQYF. DNA of the CDR3: TGTGCCAGCAGCTCCCAAGGGTTCACCCAGTACTTC.